The 32 T cell receptor beta chains below all came from one sample that was sequenced in a study of blood T cells in healthy people across ages (dated by TCRdb to between 2014 and 2016). Preparation of the library involved 5' RACE. The instrument given in TCRdb is Illumina HiSeq 2500. A second PCR of 7 to 11 cycles was performed with a sample-barcoded 5' primer and a J-beta primer mix. TCRdb's own reprocessing of the public reads used fastp at Q25 and MiXCR and kept productive beta chains. Entries that share a CDR3 protein sequence are merged under the most common genes and DNA. This sample is represented by some 1.7 million distinct CDR3 sequences; roughly 30% of them were singletons. 7.7% of the sample is held by the ten biggest clonotypes. The sample comprised blood. The receptors here all came from a woman aged 30 to 39 in good health.

In its sample, this clonotype was seen many times. The chain uses TRBV29-1 and TRBJ1-2; D may be TRBD1 (6 bases). This CDR3 has 14 amino acids. Trimming removed 1 base at V and 5 bases at J, with 14 bases between. CDR1 is SQVTM, CDR2 ANQGSEA, per germline. The CDR3 DNA sequence: TGCAGCGTTGAAGGACGGACAGTAGATTATGGCTACACCTTC. Amino acid sequence: CSVEGRTVDYGYTF.

V is TRBV5-4 and J is TRBJ2-7; TRBD1 or TRBD2 may be the D gene (5 bases each). V was trimmed by 4 bases and J by 7 bases, leaving 21 bases between them. The CDR3 is 15 residues long. Per the germline V gene, CDR1 is SGHNT and CDR2 is YYREEE (reference sequence). CDR3 loop: CASSPVAVEGREQYF. DNA of the CDR3: TGTGCCAGCAGCCCTGTGGCAGTTGAGGGACGGGAGCAGTACTTC.

This clonotype was found many times. The chain links TRBV4-3 to TRBJ2-1, with 12 bases identical to TRBD2. V lost 0 bases, J lost 7 bases, and 10 bases stayed unmatched. The CDR3 totals 18 residues. Germline CDR1 reads LGHNA; CDR2 reads YSLEER. CDR3 residues: CASSQDPTTSGSRNEQFF. The CDR3 bases are TGCGCCAGCAGCCAAGATCCGACGACTAGCGGGAGTAGGAATGAGCAGTTCTTC.

This clonotype was recorded a few times. This sequence joins TRBV7-2 and TRBJ2-5; D call uncertain. The germline V gene encodes CDR1 SGHTA and CDR2 FQGNSA. Trimming shortened V by 3 bases and J by 7 bases, and 9 bases separated the two germline ends. The CDR3 length is 12 residues. CDR3 nucleotide sequence: TGTGCCAGCAGCTTCCACCCAGGGACCCAGTACTTC. This encodes CASSFHPGTQYF.

This clonotype was recorded many times. V gene TRBV15 combines with J gene TRBJ2-7, with D perhaps matching TRBD1 (6 bases). This CDR3 comprises 15 residues. The V end was cut by 1 base, the J end by 1 base, with 11 bases between. Germline V gives CDR1 LNHNV, CDR2 YYDKDF (reference sequence). The CDR3 DNA is TGTGCCACCAGCAGAGTGGAGACAGGTTCCTACGAGCAGTACTTC. Its translation: CATSRVETGSYEQYF.

This clonotype has only a few counts. The CDR3 nucleotides are TGTGCCAGCAGCTTAGGGGCGGGAGTCGAGACCTACGAGCAGTACTTC. Translating gives CASSLGAGVETYEQYF. This chain joins TRBV7-2 and TRBJ2-7, with TRBD2 matching 7 bases. The CDR3 contains 16 residues. Germline V gives CDR1 SGHTA, CDR2 FQGNSA. Losses at the gene ends were 1 base for V and 2 bases for J; bases not matched to a gene: 8. The variable domain in full, completed from reference TRBV7-2 and TRBJ2-7, reads GAGVSQSPSNKVTEKGKDVELRCDPISGHTALYWYRQSLGQGLEFLIYFQGNSAPDKSGLPSDRFSAERTGGSVSTLTIQRTQQEDSAVYLCASSLGAGVETYEQYFGPGTRLTVT.

At least ten counts were recorded for this clonotype. V is TRBV10-1 and J is TRBJ2-1; 10 bases are a match to TRBD2. With 4 bases clipped from V and 8 bases from J, the junction kept 8 bases outside the gene matches. The CDR3 runs 15 residues. CDR1 is WNHNN and CDR2 is SYGVQD in the germline V gene (reference sequence). CDR3 nucleotides: TGCGCCAGCAGTGTAGGGCTAGCGGGAGCATATGAGCAGTTCTTC. It yields the protein CASSVGLAGAYEQFF.

With regard to this clonotype: Sequence at one end of the junction differs from germline and may be a read error. This chain uses TRBV18 with TRBJ2-1, with 9 bases fitting TRBD2. This CDR3 is built from 17 residues. Per germline, CDR1 KGHSH and CDR2 LQKENI. CDR3 amino acids: CASSPPTGSGRGGEQFF. The CDR3, as DNA: TGTGCCAGCTCGCCACCGACGGGTAGCGGGAGAGGAGGTGAGCAGTTCTTC.

V is TRBV20-1 and J is TRBJ2-5; D may be TRBD1 (6 bases). Trimming pared 1 base from V and 3 bases from J, leaving 9 bases between. The germline V gene has CDR1 DFQATT and CDR2 SNEGSKA (reference sequence). This CDR3 has 13 amino acids. The CDR3 nucleotides read TGCAGTGCTAGAGTGGGGGCGGAAGAGACCCAGTACTTC. This gives the protein CSARVGAEETQYF.

This clonotype has a handful of counts. The chain couples TRBV12-3 or TRBV12-4 to TRBJ1-6; TRBD1 matches 8 bases. This CDR3 is 16 amino acids long. Germline trimming cut 8 bases from V and 13 bases from J; bases unmatched to any gene: 19. In DNA, the CDR3 is TGTGCCAGCGGTTCACAGGACAGGGAGAAGATAGCGCCCCTCCACTTT. Its protein product is CASGSQDREKIAPLHF.

This clonotype was seen a few times. The genes are TRBV7-9 and TRBJ2-1, with D tentatively TRBD2 (6 bases). CDR3 size: 14 residues. The V end was cut by 7 bases, the J end by 2 bases, with 12 bases between. CDR1 and CDR2 (germline): SEHNR, FQNEAQ (reference sequence). The CDR3 DNA follows: TGTGCCAGCATCAGACTAGGGGCCTACAATGAGCAGTTCTTC. Amino acid sequence: CASIRLGAYNEQFF.

This clonotype was found a few times. The genes are TRBV3-1 and TRBJ2-3, with TRBD1 matching 7 bases. The ends lost 3 bases at V and 6 bases at J; junction bases unmatched: 6. Germline V lookup: CDR1 LGHDT, CDR2 YNNKEL (reference sequence). The CDR3 spans 14 residues. CDR3 sequence reads: CASSHRQGEDTQYF. The CDR3 bases are TGTGCCAGCAGCCACAGACAGGGAGAGGATACGCAGTATTTT.

The chain carries TRBV2 and TRBJ1-2; 7 nucleotides agree with TRBD1. Germline V CDR1 and CDR2: SNHLY, FYNNEI. After removal of 11 bases from V and 6 bases from J, the junction contained 15 bases not matched to a gene. The CDR3 runs 14 residues. CDR3 bases: TGTGCCTCCGCCGCAGGAGGGGGCGCGGATGGCTACACCTTC. Translation: CASAAGGGADGYTF.

For this clonotype: A single base separates this from a much larger clone, so it may be a read error. V gene TRBV29-1 combines with J gene TRBJ2-1; TRBD1 matches at 8 bases. From germline, CDR1 is SQVTM and CDR2 ANQGSEA. The CDR3 runs to 15 residues. CDR3 nucleotide sequence: TGCAGCGTTGACGGTGCAGGGGGCGGGTTCGATGAGCAGATCTTC. It yields the protein CSVDGAGGGFDEQIF.

This clonotype was picked up a small number of times. The rearrangement links TRBV5-1 to TRBJ2-7; 9 nucleotides line up with TRBD1. The CDR3 totals 15 residues. The V and J ends lost 3 bases and 6 bases, in that order; junction bases with no gene match: 10. The germline V gene encodes CDR1 SGHRS and CDR2 YFSETQ. The CDR3 DNA sequence: TGCGCCAGCAGCTCGTTCCGGGACAGGGCTTCCGAGCAGTACTTC. Translating it yields CASSSFRDRASEQYF.

This clonotype was counted between two and nine times. The junction shows a germline mismatch at one end, possibly a read error. The chain couples TRBV6-6 to TRBJ2-1; 16 bases map to TRBD2. Germline values: CDR1 MNHNY, CDR2 SVGAGI (reference sequence). The CDR3 totals 15 residues. CDR3 protein: CASTLGLAGGGERFF. CDR3 DNA: TGTGCCAGCACCCTGGGACTAGCGGGAGGGGGTGAGCGGTTCTTC.

The table lists this clonotype with many counts. The chain links TRBV29-1 to TRBJ2-3; 7 bases are shared with TRBD1. The CDR3 loop spans 14 amino acids. From germline, CDR1 is SQVTM and CDR2 ANQGSEA. V gave up 7 bases and J gave up 6 bases; unmatched junction bases: 13. CDR3 loop: CSARTGPSSDTQYF. The DNA for the CDR3 is TGCAGCGCCCGGACAGGACCATCGTCGGATACGCAGTATTTT.

In its sample, this clonotype was seen a few times. The rearrangement links TRBV7-9 to TRBJ2-1; perhaps D is TRBD1 or TRBD2 (6 bases each). The V and J ends lost 1 base and 8 bases respectively, with 21 bases between them. The CDR3 has 17 residues. Germline CDR1 reads SEHNR; CDR2 reads FQNEAQ (reference sequence). For the CDR3, the DNA is TGTGCCAGCAGCTTAGGGCCGGGACATACGGGGGTGGATGAGCAGTTCTTC. As protein: CASSLGPGHTGVDEQFF. The whole variable domain, remainder taken from reference TRBV7-9 and TRBJ2-1, is DTGVSQNPRHKITKRGQNVTFRCDPISEHNRLYWYRQTLGQGPEFLTYFQNEAQLEKSRLLSDRFSAERPKGSFSTLEIQRTEQGDSAMYLCASSLGPGHTGVDEQFFGPGTRLTVL.

This clonotype was counted a few times. The chain has TRBV9 and TRBJ2-4; 10 bases line up with TRBD1. J gave up 9 bases and V 4 bases, and 16 bases lay outside the gene matches. CDR3 length equals 17 residues. The V gene's germline CDR1 is SGDLS and CDR2 YYNGEE. CDR3 sequence (DNA): TGTGCCAGCAGCCCCAGACTTGACAGGGGGCGCGTGGGCATTCAGTACTTC. Protein product: CASSPRLDRGRVGIQYF.

Worth noting for this clonotype: A read error may produce the germline difference seen at one junction end. The chain employs TRBV12-3 or TRBV12-4 and TRBJ2-3, with a tentative D call TRBD1 (5 bases). The CDR3 is made up of 12 amino acids. The CDR3 reads CVTKGLAGTEYF. The CDR3 region has the DNA TGTGTCACCAAGGGGTTGGCAGGTACGGAGTATTTT.

This rearrangement joins TRBV10-3 to TRBJ2-3; 12 bases match TRBD2. CDR3 length: 16 amino acids. The V gene end was trimmed by 10 bases and the J gene end by 4 bases; junction bases not matched to a gene: 12. Germline CDR1 is ENHRY and CDR2 is SYGVKD. CDR3 coding DNA: TGTGCCACCAAACCTAGCGGGGGGGCAGGTCCAGATACGCAGTATTTT. This gives the protein CATKPSGGAGPDTQYF.

The table lists this clonotype with many counts. The chain couples TRBV10-3 to TRBJ2-1, with TRBD2 matching over 14 bases. The germline V gene has CDR1 ENHRY and CDR2 SYGVKD. J was trimmed by 5 bases and V by 0 bases; bases with no gene match: 0. The length of the CDR3 is 16 residues. CDR3 sequence (DNA): TGTGCCATCAGTGAGTCGGGACTAGCGGGAGACAATGAGCAGTTCTTC. Protein sequence: CAISESGLAGDNEQFF.

This clonotype appeared a single time. This likely comes from a read error, as the CDR3 has no conserved phenylalanine or tryptophan at its end. The DNA is left out, because the CDR3 cannot be placed on it with certainty; the CDR3 is given as TCRdb lists it. The chain uses TRBV12-3 or TRBV12-4 and TRBJ1-5. The CDR3 region is 12 residues in length, termini included. CDR3 in amino acids: CASARGGAEEHL.

This clonotype was found many times. The V and J genes are TRBV7-2 and TRBJ2-5; D may correspond to TRBD1 or TRBD2 (5 bases each). Germline-derived CDR1 and CDR2 are SGHTA and FQGNSA. The CDR3 runs to 16 residues. Trimming pared 3 bases from V and 5 bases from J, leaving 19 bases between. The CDR3 nucleotides read TGTGCCAGCAGCTTGTCGTGGGGGATTAAAGGGGAGACCCAGTACTTC. Translating it yields CASSLSWGIKGETQYF.

There are a few counts of this clonotype. The genes are TRBV5-1 and TRBJ2-2, with 11 bases lining up with TRBD1. The length of the CDR3 is 16 residues. V dropped 2 bases and J dropped 4; count of bases not matched to a gene: 4. CDR1 SGHRS and CDR2 YFSETQ come from the germline V gene. The CDR3 spells CASSFGQGAVTGELFF. The CDR3 DNA reads as TGCGCCAGCAGCTTTGGACAGGGGGCAGTCACCGGGGAGCTGTTTTTT.

In its sample, this clonotype was seen many times. J is TRBJ2-2 and V is TRBV12-3 or TRBV12-4; TRBD1 aligns across 9 bases. Trimming cost V 4 bases and J 3 bases; bases outside gene matches: 3. The CDR3 is 15 residues long. CDR3 DNA: TGTGCCAGCAGTTCTGACAGGGGGTACACCGGGGAGCTGTTTTTT. It encodes CASSSDRGYTGELFF.

V is TRBV24-1 and J is TRBJ2-3; D remains unclear. Germline lookup yields CDR1 KGHDR and CDR2 SFDVKD. V lost 10 bases to trimming and J lost 0 bases, with 7 bases between them. The CDR3 has 12 amino acids. The CDR3 here is CATSESTDTQYF. DNA for the CDR3: TGTGCCACGTCCGAGAGCACAGATACGCAGTATTTT.

This sequence joins TRBV10-3 and TRBJ2-3, with D unresolved. The CDR3 runs to 15 residues. Germline CDR1 reads ENHRY; CDR2 reads SYGVKD. Trimming removed 0 bases at V and 2 bases at J, with 9 bases between. The CDR3 region is CAISESNWDTDTQYF. For the CDR3, the DNA is TGTGCCATCAGTGAGTCCAATTGGGACACAGATACGCAGTATTTT.

This clonotype was counted between two and nine times. The genes are TRBV6-6 and TRBJ1-6; perhaps TRBD1 as D (5 bases). The CDR3 sequence is 17 residues long. V was pared by 4 bases and J by 9 bases, with 22 bases between. From germline, CDR1 is MNHNY and CDR2 SVGAGI (reference sequence). The CDR3, as DNA: TGTGCCAGCAGTTCCCTGGCGGCCGGGGGAACACGTTCACCCCTCCACTTT. Protein sequence: CASSSLAAGGTRSPLHF.

This clonotype has only a few counts. V is TRBV3-1 and J is TRBJ2-1; 9 bases are shared with TRBD1. This CDR3 is built from 16 residues. CDR1 and CDR2 (germline): LGHDT, YNNKEL (reference sequence). J gave up 4 bases and V 3 bases, and 7 bases lay outside the gene matches. The CDR3 nucleotides are TGTGCCAGCAGCCACCCCCCGACAGGGGGATACAATGAGCAGTTCTTC. Protein sequence: CASSHPPTGGYNEQFF.

The V call is TRBV20-1, the J call TRBJ2-5; 12 bases fit TRBD2. The CDR3 spans 15 residues. V trimming: 3 bases; J trimming: 11 bases; junction bases outside the gene matches: 13. Per the germline V gene, CDR1 is DFQATT and CDR2 is SNEGSKA (reference sequence). The CDR3, as DNA: TGCAGTGCTAGCGAGACTAGCGGGGGCTACAATGAGCAGTACTTC. It is translated as CSASETSGGYNEQYF.

The J gene is TRBJ1-5, the V gene TRBV6-1; maybe TRBD1 (6 bases). Deletions cut 0 bases from V and 6 bases from J, with 9 bases between. This CDR3 has 14 residues. The germline CDR1 and CDR2 sequences are MNHNS and SASEGT. The CDR3 coding sequence is TGTGCCAGCAGTGAAGCGCAGGGGAGTCAGCCCCAGCATTTT. This encodes CASSEAQGSQPQHF.